These 20 T cell receptor beta chains share one sample of origin, sequenced in a study of T cell changes during pregnancy in multiple sclerosis. TCRdb's copy holds only in-frame clones and misses some; the assay was immunoSEQ multiplex PCR. The sample consists of about 24,000 clones, 75% to 90% of them appearing once. Sequenced here: CD8+ T cells from peripheral blood mononuclear cells, sampled in the first trimester of pregnancy. Receptors originate from a female donor in good health, enrolled as a control in a pregnancy study.

The chain couples TRBV4-2 to TRBJ1-6, with 7 bases lining up with TRBD1. V shed 3 bases and J 6 bases; nucleotides not matched to a gene: 5. The CDR3 is 15 amino acids. Germline V gene data show CDR1 as LGHNA and CDR2 as YNFKEQ. This chain's CDR3 is CASSHDRATNSPLHF. CDR3 nucleotides: TGTGCCAGCAGCCACGACAGGGCAACTAATTCACCCCTCCACTTT.

V gene TRBV23-1 combines with J gene TRBJ2-7, with D unclear. TRBV23-1 is marked as an open reading frame, function uncertain. V gave up 5 bases and J gave up 0 bases, with 17 bases separating them. CDR3 length: 16 residues. The CDR3 coding sequence is TGCGCCAGCAGTAGGCCCGACAAGTTGTGCTCCTACGAGCAGTACTTC. Protein sequence: CASSRPDKLCSYEQYF.

The V gene is TRBV10-1, the J gene TRBJ1-6; 8 nucleotides agree with TRBD1. This CDR3 contains 14 residues. Germline V gives CDR1 WNHNN, CDR2 SYGVQD (reference sequence). V dropped 11 bases and J dropped 6; count of bases not matched to a gene: 9. In DNA, the CDR3 is TGCGCCCCCAGGGGGCGCTGGTTTAATTCACCCCTCCACTTT. The encoded protein is CAPRGRWFNSPLHF.

The V and J genes are TRBV4-2 and TRBJ1-2; D is possibly TRBD1 (5 bases). CDR3 length: 16 amino acids. Germline-derived CDR1 and CDR2 are LGHNA and YNFKEQ. V was pared by 0 bases and J by 3 bases, with 14 bases between. This CDR3 reads CASSQDPRGSDYGYTF. The CDR3 nucleotides are TGTGCCAGCAGCCAAGATCCGCGGGGCAGCGACTATGGCTACACCTTC.

CDR3 nucleotide sequence: TGTGCCAGCAGCATCGGGACAGGCTATGGCTACACCTTC. This gives the protein CASSIGTGYGYTF. The rearrangement uses TRBV7-2 and TRBJ1-2, with 8 positions matching TRBD1. V lost 5 bases, J lost 4 bases, and 3 bases stayed unmatched. The length of the CDR3 is 13 residues. CDR1 is SGHTA and CDR2 is FQGNSA in the germline V gene.

The rearrangement joins TRBV4-3 to TRBJ2-7; 9 bases match TRBD1. Germline CDR1 is LGHNA and CDR2 is YSLEER. This CDR3 has 16 residues. V lost 0 bases, J lost 6 bases, and 9 bases stayed unmatched. The CDR3 is CASSQEVGDRVGEQYF. As DNA, the CDR3 is TGCGCCAGCAGCCAAGAGGTTGGGGACAGGGTCGGCGAGCAGTACTTC.

J is TRBJ1-2 and V is TRBV27; tentative D call: TRBD1 (6 bases). V lost 0 bases to trimming and J lost 4 bases, with 12 bases between them. The CDR3 runs 15 residues. Germline loops: CDR1 MNHEY, CDR2 SMNVEV (reference sequence). The CDR3 DNA sequence: TGTGCCAGCAGTTTATCCCCTGACAGGTTCTATGGCTACACCTTC. This encodes CASSLSPDRFYGYTF.

The genes are TRBV6-5 and TRBJ1-1; 9 nucleotides line up with TRBD1. Unmatched junction bases numbered 4, after V lost 11 bases and J lost 3 bases. Germline V gene sequence: CDR1 MNHEY, CDR2 SVGAGI. There are 12 residues in the CDR3. Written as DNA, the CDR3 is TGTGCCGCACAGGGGGCATACACTGAAGCTTTCTTT. This gives the protein CAAQGAYTEAFF.

This clone was seen just once. This chain's CDR3 is CASSSGGREAFF. The CDR3 DNA sequence: TGCGCCAGCAGCTCCGGGGGGCGAGAAGCTTTCTTT. The gene calls are TRBV4-1 and TRBJ1-1; weak D call: TRBD1 (6 bases). V lost 5 bases to trimming and J lost 8 bases, with 12 bases between them. The CDR3 totals 12 residues. Germline CDR1 and CDR2: MGHRA and YSYEKL.

The V gene is TRBV19, the J gene TRBJ1-1; tentative D call: TRBD1 (6 bases). The CDR3 contains 13 residues. The germline CDR1 and CDR2 sequences are LNHDA and SQIVND (reference sequence). Between the trimmed V and J ends, which lost 6 bases and 0 bases, there was a span of 8 bases. DNA for the CDR3: TGTGCCAGTAGCCGGGACATGAACACTGAAGCTTTCTTT. This sequence encodes CASSRDMNTEAFF.

V usage is TRBV7-9 and J usage is TRBJ2-2; 9 bases match TRBD1. CDR1 is SEHNR, CDR2 FQNEAQ, per germline (reference sequence). The CDR3 loop spans 16 amino acids. V shed 6 bases, J shed 3 bases, and the junction held 8 bases outside the gene matches. The CDR3 is CASSPTGGLDTGELFF. CDR3 in DNA: TGTGCCAGCAGTCCCACAGGGGGCTTGGACACCGGGGAGCTGTTTTTT.

The chain employs TRBV4-3 and TRBJ1-2; TRBD1 is a possible D gene (6 bases). The CDR3 consists of 13 residues. V shed 4 bases and J shed 4 bases, with 10 bases lying between them. Germline V gives CDR1 LGHNA, CDR2 YSLEER. The CDR3 DNA reads as TGCGCCAGCAGCCCCTGGACAGCCTATGGCTACACCTTC. It yields the protein CASSPWTAYGYTF.

The rearrangement joins TRBV19 to TRBJ2-7, with D possibly matching TRBD2 (6 bases). The CDR3 runs 15 residues. In germline, CDR1 is LNHDA, CDR2 SQIVND (reference sequence). V lost 1 base to trimming and J lost 3 bases, with 13 bases between them. The CDR3 DNA reads TGTGCCAGTAGTATAGGGCGGGGCGACCTCTACGAGCAGTACTTC. Its translation is CASSIGRGDLYEQYF.

V gene TRBV7-9 combines with J gene TRBJ2-5; 10 positions match TRBD1. Trimming at V came to 2 bases and at J to 5 bases, leaving 8 bases not matched to a gene. Germline V gene lookup returns CDR1 SEHNR and CDR2 FQNEAQ (reference sequence). The length of the CDR3 is 16 residues. The CDR3 region has the DNA TGTGCCAGCAGCTTAAGCCCGGGACAGGGGAAGGAGACCCAGTACTTC. Translation: CASSLSPGQGKETQYF.

The chain couples TRBV4-3 to TRBJ1-1; D might be TRBD1 (6 bases). This CDR3 spans 13 amino acids. The germline gives CDR1 LGHNA, CDR2 YSLEER. Trimming left V 5 bases short and J 5 bases short, with 12 bases between. The CDR3 nucleotides read TGCGCCAGCAGCTGGAACAGGGAGACTGAAGCTTTCTTT. Residues: CASSWNRETEAFF.

The rearrangement links TRBV11-2 to TRBJ2-1, with TRBD1 identical over 10 bases. After removal of 5 bases from V and 4 bases from J, the junction contained 8 bases not matched to a gene. Germline CDR1 and CDR2: SGHAT and FQNNGV. The CDR3 has 16 amino acids. CDR3 nucleotides: TGTGCCAGCAGCCCCGAATGGGGACAGGGGTACAATGAGCAGTTCTTC. The encoded protein is CASSPEWGQGYNEQFF.

This clone was seen once. The chain employs TRBV5-6 and TRBJ1-5; TRBD1 aligns across 9 bases. The germline gives CDR1 SGHDT, CDR2 YYEEEE. CDR3 length equals 14 residues. Losses at the gene ends were 4 bases for V and 4 bases for J; bases not matched to a gene: 3. CDR3 sequence: CASSPGQGNQPQHF. The DNA of the CDR3 is TGTGCCAGCAGCCCTGGACAGGGGAATCAGCCCCAGCATTTT.

CDR3 coding DNA: TGTGCCACCAGCTCCGGACATACTACCTTCCAAGAGACCCAGTACTTC. Amino acid sequence: CATSSGHTTFQETQYF. The chain couples TRBV15 to TRBJ2-5; D might be TRBD1 (5 bases). The germline V gene has CDR1 LNHNV and CDR2 YYDKDF (reference sequence). The CDR3 contains 16 residues. The V end was cut by 5 bases, the J end by 1 base, with 17 bases between.

The J gene is TRBJ2-3, the V gene TRBV29-1; 8 bases map to TRBD1. Trimming cost V 4 bases and J 3 bases; bases outside gene matches: 15. CDR3 length: 17 amino acids. Germline values: CDR1 SQVTM, CDR2 ANQGSEA. CDR3 sequence: CSVGLRTGRKLTDTQYF. The CDR3 nucleotides are TGCAGCGTTGGGCTCAGGACAGGGAGGAAATTGACAGATACGCAGTATTTT.

This clone was observed a handful of times. This chain connects TRBV9 to TRBJ1-1, with D unresolved. V shed 0 bases and J shed 6 bases, with 18 bases lying between them. The germline V gene has CDR1 SGDLS and CDR2 YYNGEE. CDR3 length equals 16 residues. The CDR3 reads CASSVVSRGNRAEAFF. In DNA, the CDR3 is TGTGCCAGCAGCGTAGTAAGTAGAGGGAATAGAGCTGAAGCTTTCTTT.